The 7 T cell receptor beta chains in this list originate from one sample, sequenced in a study of shared clonotypes between healthy human individuals. Clones were sequenced by immunoSEQ multiplex PCR, and TCRdb holds only the in-frame ones, with some missing. This table holds some 2,100,000 clones, approximately 96% found once. The sequencing input was naive CD4+ T cells sorted from blood. Documented subset: CD45RA+ positively selected. These receptor sequences come from a man aged 18 to 30 in good health.

The chain joins TRBV2 to TRBJ2-5, with TRBD2 matching 14 bases. There are 17 residues in the CDR3. The germline V gene has CDR1 SNHLY and CDR2 FYNNEI. V gave up 4 bases and J gave up 4 bases; unmatched junction bases: 8. CDR3 bases: TGTGCCAGCAGTGTTGGCCGACTAGCGGGGGGGCTAGAGACCCAGTACTTC. Protein sequence: CASSVGRLAGGLETQYF. Full variable domain (rest looked up from reference TRBV2 and TRBJ2-5): EPEVTQTPSHQVTQMGQEVILRCVPISNHLYFYWYRQILGQKVEFLVSFYNNEISEKSEIFDDQFSVERPDGSNFTLKIRSTKLEDSAMYFCASSVGRLAGGLETQYFGPGTRLLVL.

The V call is TRBV7-9, the J call TRBJ2-5; D remains unclear. The CDR3 has 15 amino acids. Germline assignment: CDR1 SEHNR and CDR2 FQNEAQ (reference sequence). Trimming stripped 5 bases from V and 2 bases from J, with 15 bases between. The CDR3 DNA reads as TGTGCCAGCAGCCTTCGGACCCCGTTACAAGAGACCCAGTACTTC. It codes for CASSLRTPLQETQYF.

The chain employs TRBV7-9 and TRBJ1-5; no firm D call. CDR1 and CDR2 from the germline V gene are SEHNR and FQNEAQ (reference sequence). CDR3 length: 17 residues. Trimming removed 2 bases at V and 0 bases at J, with 14 bases between. The CDR3 bases are TGTGCCAGCAGCTTATCGCCTTTGCCCTATAGCAATCAGCCCCAGCATTTT. Translating gives CASSLSPLPYSNQPQHF.

The V and J genes are TRBV19 and TRBJ2-2; 13 bases match TRBD2. The CDR3 has 15 amino acids. Trimming removed 7 bases from V and 5 bases from J; junction bases left unmatched: 4. The germline V gene has CDR1 LNHDA and CDR2 SQIVND (reference sequence). For the CDR3, the DNA is TGTGCCAGTACCCCGACTAGCGGGGGGACCGGGGAGCTGTTTTTT. This gives the protein CASTPTSGGTGELFF.

This clone was picked up one time. The chain links TRBV7-3 to TRBJ1-6; D is possibly TRBD1 (6 bases). CDR1 SGHTA and CDR2 FQGTGA come from the germline V gene. The V and J ends lost 5 bases and 7 bases respectively, with 12 bases between them. This CDR3 has 14 amino acids. The CDR3 bases are TGTGCCAGCAGCCTCCGGGACAAAAATTCACCCCTCCACTTT. Protein sequence: CASSLRDKNSPLHF.

CDR3 nucleotides: TGTGCCAGCAGTGAATTACTTGGCCATCAGCCCCAGCATTTT. It translates to CASSELLGHQPQHF. The chain joins TRBV6-1 to TRBJ1-5, with D unresolved. The germline V gene encodes CDR1 MNHNS and CDR2 SASEGT. The CDR3 totals 14 residues. With 2 bases removed from V and 5 bases from J, the gap between germline ends came to 10 bases.

This clone was seen only once. CDR3 sequence reads: CATSPTSGIYNEQFF. DNA of the CDR3: TGTGCCACCTCACCGACTAGCGGAATTTACAATGAGCAGTTCTTC. V is TRBV2 and J is TRBJ2-1; 9 nucleotides agree with TRBD2. V trimming: 10 bases; J trimming: 4 bases; junction bases outside the gene matches: 11. CDR3 length: 15 residues. Germline V gene data show CDR1 as SNHLY and CDR2 as FYNNEI.